The clone carrying this TCR beta chain was picked up a small number of times. Donors had localized lung adenocarcinoma, a non-small cell lung cancer. The sample originates from a study of CD4 and CD8 cells across lung adenocarcinoma regions. Each CDR3 protein is one row after TCRdb ran MiXCR on the PCR reads. The sample records roughly 13,000 distinct CDR3 sequences, approximately 40% being singletons. The CDR3 runs 11 residues. CDR1 and CDR2 (germline): DFQATT, SNEGSKA (reference sequence). V was cut by 0 bases and J by 6 bases, with 2 bases left in between. The sample was CD4+ T cells from the center of a lung tumor. The source is a male donor with lung adenocarcinoma. The CD4 and CD8 labels of this study may be unreliable. The genes are TRBV20-1 and TRBJ2-2; no definite D call. CDR3 bases: TGCAGTGCTAGAGAGTCCGGGGAGCTGTTTTTT. This codes for CSARESGELFF.